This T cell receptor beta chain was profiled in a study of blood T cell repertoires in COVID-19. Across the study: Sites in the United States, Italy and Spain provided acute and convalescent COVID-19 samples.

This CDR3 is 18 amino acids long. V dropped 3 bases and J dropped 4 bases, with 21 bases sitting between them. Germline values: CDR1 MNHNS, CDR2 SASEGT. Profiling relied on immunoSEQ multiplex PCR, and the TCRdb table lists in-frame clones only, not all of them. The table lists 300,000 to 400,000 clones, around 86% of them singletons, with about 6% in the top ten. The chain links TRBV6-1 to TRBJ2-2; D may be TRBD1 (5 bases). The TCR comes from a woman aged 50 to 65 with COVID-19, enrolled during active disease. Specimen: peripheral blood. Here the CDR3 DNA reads TGTGCCAGCAGTGATGTGACAGCCTTCCTGCGATCCACCGGGGAGCTGTTTTTT. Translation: CASSDVTAFLRSTGELFF.